These 17 T cell receptor beta chains were all obtained from the same sample, sequenced in a study of beta chain features in type 1 diabetes. These TCRs are of unknown antigen specificity. Sequenced material consisted of expressed TCRB transcripts (all of the isolated RNA was reverse transcribed). Here immunoSEQ multiplex PCR was the method, and the copy in TCRdb shows in-frame clones only, minus some. This sample yields hundreds of thousands of clones, of which approximately 11% are seen a single time; about 0.018% belongs to the top ten. Study-wide findings and caveats: TCRB CDR3s were moderately but significantly shorter in Type 1 diabetes patients in all four CD4+ subsets.

The sample taken for sequencing was naive CD4+ T cells from blood. Source of these receptors: a man aged 30 to 45 with type 1 diabetes.

The chain has TRBV7-9 and TRBJ2-3; 11 nucleotides agree with TRBD1. V gave up 5 bases and J gave up 1 base; unmatched junction bases: 5. This CDR3 is built from 16 residues. Germline V gene data show CDR1 as SEHNR and CDR2 as FQNEAQ (reference sequence). This CDR3 is CASSPGQGARTDTQYF. The CDR3 nucleotides read TGTGCCAGCAGCCCAGGACAGGGGGCGCGCACAGATACGCAGTATTTT.

The genes are TRBV7-9 and TRBJ2-7; TRBD1 agrees at 8 bases. The CDR3 runs to 13 residues. Germline CDR1 SEHNR, CDR2 FQNEAQ (reference sequence). V was pared by 7 bases and J by 4 bases, with 6 bases of the junction left unmatched. CDR3 region: CASTADRGYEQYF. CDR3 DNA: TGTGCCAGCACCGCCGACAGGGGATACGAGCAGTACTTC.

This clone was counted a few times. This sequence joins TRBV4-2 and TRBJ2-7; 8 bases are a match to TRBD2. Trimming removed 4 bases from V and 0 bases from J; junction bases left unmatched: 8. Looked up from germline, CDR1 is LGHNA and CDR2 is YNFKEQ. The CDR3 is made up of 16 amino acids. CDR3 DNA sequence: TGTGCCAGCAGCCGCGCCGGGACTAGGAGCTCCTACGAGCAGTACTTC. Its protein product is CASSRAGTRSSYEQYF.

This clone was counted only a few times. The J gene is TRBJ1-2, the V gene TRBV29-1, with a weak D call TRBD1 (5 bases). The V end lost 3 bases, the J end lost 5 bases, and 7 bases lay between the germline ends. The CDR3 has 11 residues. CDR1 and CDR2 from the germline V gene are SQVTM and ANQGSEA. The CDR3 bases are TGCAGCGTTGATGGGGGGTATGGCTACACCTTC. Translation gives CSVDGGYGYTF.

The rearrangement joins TRBV7-2 to TRBJ1-2; TRBD1 matches at 10 bases. Germline CDR1 SGHTA, CDR2 FQGNSA. CDR3 size: 15 residues. Germline trimming cut 4 bases from V and 4 bases from J; bases unmatched to any gene: 6. Written as DNA, the CDR3 is TGTGCCAGCAGCTCCAGACAGGGGGCCCTCTATGGCTACACCTTC. Amino acids: CASSSRQGALYGYTF. The whole variable domain, remainder taken from reference TRBV7-2 and TRBJ1-2, is GAGVSQSPSNKVTEKGKDVELRCDPISGHTALYWYRQSLGQGLEFLIYFQGNSAPDKSGLPSDRFSAERTGGSVSTLTIQRTQQEDSAVYLCASSSRQGALYGYTFGSGTRLTVV.

This clone was detected only a few times. J is TRBJ2-5 and V is TRBV30, with 11 bases that match TRBD2. V lost 1 base, J lost 5 bases, and 3 bases stayed unmatched. The V gene's germline CDR1 is GTSNPN and CDR2 SVGIG (reference sequence). This CDR3 is 14 amino acids long. The CDR3 loop reads CAWSGLAGGETQYF. The CDR3 DNA reads TGTGCCTGGAGTGGTCTAGCGGGGGGTGAGACCCAGTACTTC.

This clone showed up just a few times. The genes are TRBV7-9 and TRBJ2-5; D is ambiguous. This CDR3 is 13 amino acids long. Germline values: CDR1 SEHNR, CDR2 FQNEAQ (reference sequence). V lost 2 bases to trimming and J lost 2 bases, with 6 bases between them. This chain's CDR3 is CASSLSVQETQYF. CDR3 bases: TGTGCCAGCAGCTTATCGGTTCAAGAGACCCAGTACTTC.

This clone was seen a handful of times. V and J are TRBV10-3 and TRBJ2-7, with 10 bases matching TRBD1. Germline CDR1 is ENHRY and CDR2 is SYGVKD. The CDR3 runs to 13 residues. V trimming: 4 bases; J trimming: 3 bases; junction bases outside the gene matches: 0. CDR3 in amino acids: CAISGTGGYEQYF. The CDR3 DNA reads TGTGCCATCAGTGGGACAGGGGGCTACGAGCAGTACTTC.

The chain combines TRBV5-1 with TRBJ2-5, with a weak D call TRBD1 (6 bases). Trimming removed 0 bases from V and 1 base from J, with 7 bases in between. This CDR3 is built from 14 residues. From germline, CDR1 is SGHRS and CDR2 YFSETQ. CDR3 sequence: CASSLEGGQETQYF. CDR3 in DNA: TGCGCCAGCAGCTTGGAAGGGGGCCAAGAGACCCAGTACTTC.

There are a few counts of this clone. This chain links TRBV30 with TRBJ1-1, with D tentatively TRBD1 (5 bases). The germline V gene has CDR1 GTSNPN and CDR2 SVGIG (reference sequence). The CDR3 length is 13 residues. V was clipped by 7 bases and J by 4 bases, with 16 bases between them. CDR3 amino acids: CASDRGFGTEAFF. The CDR3 coding sequence is TGTGCCTCTGATCGGGGGTTCGGCACTGAAGCTTTCTTT.

This clone turned up a few times. The chain combines TRBV28 with TRBJ2-7; TRBD1 matches 8 bases. V lost 2 bases, J lost 6 bases, and 6 bases stayed unmatched. Germline V gene data show CDR1 as MDHEN and CDR2 as SYDVKM. The CDR3 covers 14 residues. This CDR3 is CASSLRPGGGEQYF. The CDR3 DNA reads TGTGCCAGCAGTTTAAGGCCAGGGGGCGGCGAGCAGTACTTC.

This chain joins TRBV5-1 and TRBJ2-1; 10 bases are a match to TRBD1. The CDR3 runs 15 residues. The J segment lost 4 bases and the V segment lost 3 bases, leaving 4 bases of the junction unmatched. Germline V gives CDR1 SGHRS, CDR2 YFSETQ. For the CDR3, the DNA is TGCGCCAGCAGCTCCCGGGACAGGGGTTACAATGAGCAGTTCTTC. This encodes CASSSRDRGYNEQFF.

This clone has just a few counts. V and J are TRBV5-1 and TRBJ2-2; possible D gene TRBD1, 6 bases. V was cut by 7 bases and J by 0 bases, with 10 bases left in between. Germline V gives CDR1 SGHRS, CDR2 YFSETQ. The CDR3 is 14 amino acids. As DNA, the CDR3 is TGCGCCAGCCTTACAGGGACGAACACCGGGGAGCTGTTTTTT. This sequence encodes CASLTGTNTGELFF.

This chain links TRBV28 with TRBJ2-1; tentatively, D is TRBD2 (5 bases). V lost 3 bases and J lost 9, with 9 bases in between. The length of the CDR3 is 12 residues. Germline assignment: CDR1 MDHEN and CDR2 SYDVKM. The DNA of the CDR3 is TGTGCCAGCAGTTTCTTAGGACTTGAGCAGTTCTTC. It is translated as CASSFLGLEQFF.

This clone turned up a few times. V gene TRBV6-4 combines with J gene TRBJ2-1; D not certain. The V end lost 8 bases, the J end lost 14 bases, and 13 bases lay between the germline ends. CDR1 and CDR2 from the germline V gene are MRHNA and SNTAGT. This CDR3 comprises 10 residues. CDR3 bases: TGTGCCAGCCGCGTCGAGGTTAAGTTCTTC. Amino acid sequence: CASRVEVKFF.

A few counts support this clone. The CDR3 loop is CASSQGEEDTQYF. CDR3 sequence (DNA): TGCGCCAGCAGCCAAGGGGAGGAAGATACGCAGTATTTT. V is TRBV4-1 and J is TRBJ2-3; D is possibly TRBD2 (6 bases). Per the germline V gene, CDR1 is MGHRA and CDR2 is YSYEKL. V was pared by 1 base and J by 5 bases, with 7 bases between. There are 13 residues in the CDR3.

The chain joins TRBV7-9 to TRBJ2-7, with 8 bases aligning to TRBD1. V lost 3 bases, J lost 6 bases, and 7 bases stayed unmatched. The CDR3 spans 14 residues. Germline CDR1 and CDR2: SEHNR and FQNEAQ (reference sequence). The CDR3: CASSFGQGTGEQYF. Here the CDR3 DNA reads TGTGCCAGCAGCTTTGGACAGGGAACAGGCGAGCAGTACTTC. Full variable domain (missing parts from reference TRBV7-9 and TRBJ2-7): DTGVSQNPRHKITKRGQNVTFRCDPISEHNRLYWYRQTLGQGPEFLTYFQNEAQLEKSRLLSDRFSAERPKGSFSTLEIQRTEQGDSAMYLCASSFGQGTGEQYFGPGTRLTVT.